Below are 5 T cell receptor beta chains sequenced from a single sample in a study of tumor-infiltrating lymphocytes in primary liver carcinoma. Using a constant-region primer together with ProtoScript II reverse transcriptase, TCR beta cDNA was made from about 490 ng of total RNA. Amplification in three nested multiplex PCR rounds with slightly modified ARM-PCR gave rise to TCR beta libraries. Researchers ran the first two PCR rounds for roughly 10 cycles each with TRBV1-TRBV30 forward primers and a C-beta reverse primer. MiXCR, run by TCRdb on the multiplex PCR reads, gives a single entry per CDR3 protein. The table records a few hundred thousand distinct CDR3 sequences, 45% to 70% of them present only once. Out of unsorted whole blood came the blood RNA, and germline DNA was extracted as well. Material for sequencing was peripheral blood. These TCRs come from a woman in her 30s with primary liver carcinoma and hepatitis B virus infection.

A word on this clonotype: An end of the junction differs from the germline gene, which may be a read error. The chain links TRBV11-2 to TRBJ1-5; no definite D call. The CDR3 spans 13 residues. Germline loops: CDR1 SGHAT, CDR2 FQNNGV. The CDR3, as DNA: TGTGTCAGCAGCTTAGCTAGCAATCAGCCACAGCATTTT. This gives the protein CVSSLASNQPQHF.

Turning to this clonotype: At one of its ends the junction is not consistent with the germline gene, which may arise from a read error. The gene calls are TRBV4-1 and TRBJ1-5, with TRBD1 matching over 7 bases. The CDR3 is made up of 15 amino acids. Germline V gene data show CDR1 as MGHRA and CDR2 as YSYEKL. CDR3 DNA: TGCGCCAGCAACCAAGTTATACAGGGGTCGCAGCCCCAGCATTTT. Translated, it gives CASNQVIQGSQPQHF.

A remark on this clonotype: The junction and the germline gene differ at one end; a read error may be behind it. The genes are TRBV11-2 and TRBJ2-7; D is perhaps TRBD1 (6 bases). CDR3 length: 12 residues. Looked up from germline, CDR1 is SGHAT and CDR2 is FQNNGV. The CDR3 bases are TGTACCAGGAGCGACAGGTCCTACGAGCAGTACTTC. This gives the protein CTRSDRSYEQYF.

This clonotype showed up many times. The chain links TRBV12-3 or TRBV12-4 to TRBJ2-2, with D hard to call. The CDR3 consists of 13 residues. Trimming cost V 2 bases and J 6 bases, with 7 bases left between them. The CDR3 region is CASSLSPAGELFF. DNA for the CDR3: TGTGCCAGCAGTTTAAGTCCCGCCGGGGAGCTGTTTTTT.

The chain employs TRBV28 and TRBJ2-7, with a possible D match to TRBD2 (6 bases). V gave up 10 bases and J gave up 4 bases, with 17 bases separating them. Germline V gene sequence: CDR1 MDHEN, CDR2 SYDVKM. CDR3 length: 13 amino acids. The chain's CDR3 is CATLRAGCYEQYF. For the CDR3, the DNA is TGTGCCACCCTCCGGGCGGGATGTTACGAGCAGTACTTC. The full variable domain, with the rest looked up from reference TRBV28 and TRBJ2-7, is DVKVTQSSRYLVKRTGEKVFLECVQDMDHENMFWYRQDPGLGLRLIYFSYDVKMKEKGDIPEGYSVSREKKERFSLILESASTNQTSMYLCATLRAGCYEQYFGPGTRLTVT.